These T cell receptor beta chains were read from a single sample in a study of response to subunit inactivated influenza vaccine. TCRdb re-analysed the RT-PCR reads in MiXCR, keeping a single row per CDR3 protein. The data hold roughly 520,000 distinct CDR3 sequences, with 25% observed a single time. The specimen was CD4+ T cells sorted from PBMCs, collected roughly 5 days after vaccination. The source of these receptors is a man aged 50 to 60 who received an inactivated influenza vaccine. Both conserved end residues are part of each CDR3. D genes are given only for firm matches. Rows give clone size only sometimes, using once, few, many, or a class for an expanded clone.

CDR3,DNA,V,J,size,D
CSAVAGTSTYNEQFF,TGCAGTGCTGTGGCCGGGACTAGTACCTACAATGAGCAGTTCTTC,TRBV20-1,TRBJ2-1,-,TRBD2
CASSQGPYTDTQYF,TGTGCCAGCAGCCAGGGACCCTACACAGATACGCAGTATTTT,TRBV28,TRBJ2-3,-,-
CASSTVSGFNEQFF,TGTGCCAGTTCGACAGTCTCGGGCTTCAATGAGCAGTTCTTC,TRBV28,TRBJ2-1,-,-
CASGGTTDTQYF,TGTGCCAGTGGGGGGACCACAGATACGCAGTATTTT,TRBV12-3/TRBV12-4,TRBJ2-3,few,-
CASSLATTGVTEAFF,TGCGCCAGCAGCTTGGCCACGACAGGGGTCACTGAAGCTTTCTTT,TRBV5-1,TRBJ1-1,-,TRBD1
CSAISGDNTGELFF,TGCAGTGCAATTAGCGGGGACAACACCGGGGAGCTGTTTTTT,TRBV20-1,TRBJ2-2,-,TRBD2
CAISGVGMSSYNEQFF,TGTGCCATCAGTGGGGTGGGGATGAGCTCCTACAATGAGCAGTTCTTC,TRBV10-3,TRBJ2-1,-,-
CSVGQGPTGELFF,TGCAGCGTGGGACAGGGGCCCACCGGGGAGCTGTTTTTT,TRBV29-1,TRBJ2-2,-,TRBD1
CASSQERLGADTQYF,TGCGCCAGCAGCCAAGAAAGACTCGGAGCAGATACGCAGTATTTT,TRBV4-3,TRBJ2-3,few,-
CSAGGAKNIQYF,TGCAGCGCTGGTGGGGCCAAAAACATTCAGTACTTC,TRBV29-1,TRBJ2-4,few,-
CASSQVTGGGYNEQFF,TGCGCCAGCAGCCAAGTAACGGGGGGGGGCTACAATGAGCAGTTCTTC,TRBV4-3,TRBJ2-1,few,TRBD2
CASSLERGTEAFF,TGTGCCAGCAGCTTAGAAAGGGGCACTGAAGCTTTCTTT,TRBV7-8,TRBJ1-1,many,-
CASSYSMWVPGDDTGELFF,TGTGCCAGCAGTTACTCGATGTGGGTCCCTGGAGATGACACCGGGGAGCTGTTTTTT,TRBV6-5,TRBJ2-2,-,-
CASSTVGAEETQYF,TGTGCCAGCAGCACCGTAGGGGCCGAGGAGACCCAGTACTTC,TRBV4-2,TRBJ2-5,few,-
CASSDREKLFF,TGTGCCAGCAGCGACCGTGAAAAACTGTTTTTT,TRBV7-9,TRBJ1-4,few,-
CSASPGTDNNEQFF,TGCAGTGCCTCCCCCGGGACAGATAACAATGAGCAGTTCTTC,TRBV20-1,TRBJ2-1,-,TRBD1
CASSVSGRSGEQYF,TGTGCCAGCAGCGTTAGCGGTCGTTCGGGCGAGCAGTACTTC,TRBV11-2,TRBJ2-7,few,-
CASSRMGADEQFF,TGCGCCAGCAGCCGGATGGGGGCCGATGAGCAGTTCTTC,TRBV4-3,TRBJ2-1,-,-
CASSLALGSPLHF,TGTGCCAGCAGCTTAGCGCTCGGATCACCCCTCCACTTT,TRBV7-2,TRBJ1-6,-,-
CASSLVDRVHEQFF,TGTGCCAGCAGCTTAGTAGACAGGGTTCATGAGCAGTTCTTC,TRBV7-2,TRBJ2-1,few,TRBD1
CATNTGENTGELFF,TGTGCCACCAACACAGGAGAGAACACCGGGGAGCTGTTTTTT,TRBV24-1,TRBJ2-2,-,-
CSASQGAWSNQPQHF,TGCAGTGCTAGCCAGGGGGCTTGGAGCAATCAGCCCCAGCATTTT,TRBV20-1,TRBJ1-5,-,TRBD1
CASSIRGGRTEQYF,TGTGCCAGTAGTATAAGAGGCGGGAGGACCGAGCAGTACTTC,TRBV19,TRBJ2-7,few,TRBD2
CASSLVGIRGYTF,TGTGCCAGCAGTTTAGTTGGGATTCGTGGCTACACCTTC,TRBV12-3/TRBV12-4,TRBJ1-2,few,-
CASRRTSYQETQYF,TGTGCCAGCCGTAGGACTTCGTACCAAGAGACCCAGTACTTC,TRBV28,TRBJ2-5,once,-
CASSPREPGEKLFF,TGTGCCAGCAGCCCCAGGGAACCGGGTGAAAAACTGTTTTTT,TRBV28,TRBJ1-4,few,-
CAWSGGLAGSEQYF,TGTGCCTGGAGTGGAGGACTAGCGGGATCCGAGCAGTACTTC,TRBV30,TRBJ2-7,few,TRBD2
CSARAAANYGYTF,TGCAGTGCTCGGGCAGCCGCTAACTATGGCTACACCTTC,TRBV20-1,TRBJ1-2,-,-
CSVDSSGQNYGYTF,-,TRBV29-1,TRBJ1-2,-,-
CASSQGLAGPPGDTQYF,TGCGCCAGCAGCCAGGGGCTAGCGGGGCCCCCCGGAGATACGCAGTATTTT,TRBV4-1,TRBJ2-3,-,TRBD2
CASSGANSNSPLHF,TGTGCCAGCTCCGGAGCCAATTCTAATTCACCCCTCCACTTT,TRBV11-2,TRBJ1-6,few,-
CATSRERTRIDEQFF,TGTGCCACCAGCAGAGAACGCACCCGAATCGATGAGCAGTTCTTC,TRBV15,TRBJ2-1,few,-
CASSLAGADTEAFF,TGTGCCAGCAGCTTAGCTGGGGCTGACACTGAAGCTTTCTTT,TRBV7-2,TRBJ1-1,few,-
CASSSGANVLTF,TGTGCCAGCAGTTCTGGGGCCAACGTCCTGACTTTC,TRBV12-3/TRBV12-4,TRBJ2-6,many,-
CSVGTGGF,TGCAGTGTGGGCACGGGTGGATTT,TRBV20-1,TRBJ1-4,-,-
CASSSTLNEQFF,TGTGCCAGCAGTTCTACCCTTAATGAGCAGTTCTTC,TRBV28,TRBJ2-1,-,-
CASSWGGGPPYEQYF,TGTGCCAGCAGCTGGGGAGGAGGGCCCCCCTACGAGCAGTACTTC,TRBV6-2/TRBV6-3,TRBJ2-7,few,-
CASCRQGLGGYTF,TGTGCCAGCTGTCGACAGGGTCTAGGGGGCTACACCTTC,TRBV13,TRBJ1-2,few,TRBD1
CASSLEGVRTGNTEAFF,TGCGCCAGCAGCTTGGAGGGGGTGCGGACAGGGAACACTGAAGCTTTCTTT,TRBV5-1,TRBJ1-1,few,TRBD1
CASSFLGKYTEAFF,TGTGCCAGCAGTTTTCTTGGCAAGTACACTGAAGCTTTCTTT,TRBV12-3/TRBV12-4,TRBJ1-1,-,-
CASSLIGGRSYEQYF,TGCGCCAGCAGCTTAATTGGCGGGCGATCCTACGAGCAGTACTTC,TRBV5-1,TRBJ2-7,-,-
CASSMADHKNIQYF,TGTGCCAGCAGTATGGCAGACCACAAAAACATTCAGTACTTC,TRBV28,TRBJ2-4,once,-
CASSLSLKETQYF,TGTGCCAGCAGCTTATCGTTGAAGGAGACCCAGTACTTC,TRBV5-6,TRBJ2-5,few,-
CASSQMGRGAKQFF,TGCGCCAGCAGCCAAATGGGGCGGGGGGCAAAGCAGTTCTTC,TRBV4-1,TRBJ2-1,few,TRBD2
CSARDRRRSSYEQYF,TGCAGTGCTAGGGACAGGCGCCGAAGCTCCTACGAGCAGTACTTC,TRBV20-1,TRBJ2-7,-,TRBD1
CASVVAGANVLTF,TGCGCCAGCGTCGTAGCTGGGGCCAACGTCCTGACTTTC,TRBV5-1,TRBJ2-6,few,-
CASSFSGVGEAFF,TGTGCCAGCAGTTTTTCAGGGGTGGGGGAGGCTTTCTTT,TRBV28,TRBJ1-1,few,-
CASSSEGGGYEQYF,TGTGCCAGCAGCTCAGAGGGAGGGGGCTACGAGCAGTACTTC,TRBV7-2,TRBJ2-7,few,-
CSARDRRNQPQHF,TGCAGTGCTAGAGATCGCCGCAATCAGCCCCAGCATTTT,TRBV20-1,TRBJ1-5,few,-
CSASGGTANTEAFF,TGCAGTGCTAGTGGGGGGACCGCGAACACTGAAGCTTTCTTT,TRBV20-1,TRBJ1-1,-,-
CASSSYPGQGTKGEQYF,TGCGCCAGCAGCTCCTACCCGGGACAGGGAACCAAGGGCGAGCAGTACTTC,TRBV5-1,TRBJ2-7,-,TRBD1